This T cell receptor beta chain comes out of a study of blood T cell repertoires in COVID-19. Study details: COVID-19 samples collected from the United States, Italy and Spain covered acute and convalescent phases.

The germline V and J ends were trimmed by 5 bases and 5 bases, with 15 bases remaining between them. Germline V gives CDR1 SGHTA, CDR2 FQGNSA. This CDR3 is built from 14 residues. Per the original data handling: Reference gene primers were amplified, and this amplification served to estimate nucleated cell counts. Using immunoSEQ multiplex PCR, the repertoire was profiled, and TCRdb retains in-frame clones only, with some absent. V and J calls and clone size are as listed in that table; D and trimming were resolved from the DNA. The sample yields around 50,000 clones, around 89% seen once. The sample consisted of peripheral blood. V and J are TRBV7-2 and TRBJ1-1; D remains ambiguous. The TCR comes from a man in his forties or fifties with active COVID-19. In DNA, the CDR3 is TGTGCCAGCAGCCCTGCCTCTTACTGGACTGAAGCTTTCTTT. Its translation: CASSPASYWTEAFF.